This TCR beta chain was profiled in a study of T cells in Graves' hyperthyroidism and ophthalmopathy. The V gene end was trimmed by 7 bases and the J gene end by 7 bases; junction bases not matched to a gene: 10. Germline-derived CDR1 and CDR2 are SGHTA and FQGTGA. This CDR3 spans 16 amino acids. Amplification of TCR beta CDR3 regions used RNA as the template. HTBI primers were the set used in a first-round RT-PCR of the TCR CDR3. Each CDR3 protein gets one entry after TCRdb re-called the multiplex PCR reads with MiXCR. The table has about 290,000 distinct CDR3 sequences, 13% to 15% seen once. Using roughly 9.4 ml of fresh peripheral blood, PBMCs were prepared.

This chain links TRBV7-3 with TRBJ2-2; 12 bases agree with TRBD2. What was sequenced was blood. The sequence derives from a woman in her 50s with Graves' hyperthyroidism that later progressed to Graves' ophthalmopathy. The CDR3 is CASTETSGSVGGELFF. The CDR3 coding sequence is TGTGCCAGCACCGAGACTAGCGGGAGTGTTGGCGGGGAGCTGTTTTTT.